This passage covers 28 T cell receptor beta chains from one sample sequenced in a study of cytomegalovirus exposure and HLA in healthy donors. The PCR had 60 Vbeta and 13 Jbeta primers. Some clones are missing from TCRdb's copy, which holds only in-frame ones; the method was immunoSEQ multiplex PCR. The data contain hundreds of thousands of clones, roughly 84% of them singletons. Material: PBMCs. These receptors all stem from a boy aged 2 to 10 in good health and CMV-seronegative.

The chain employs TRBV5-6 and TRBJ2-3; D uncertain. The CDR3 loop spans 12 amino acids. V lost 0 bases and J lost 5, with 4 bases in between. Germline loops: CDR1 SGHDT, CDR2 YYEEEE. The CDR3 region has the DNA TGTGCCAGCAGCTTGGGACAAGATACGCAGTATTTT. This sequence encodes CASSLGQDTQYF.

V is TRBV5-1 and J is TRBJ2-5; 8 bases are shared with TRBD1. Judging by the DNA end, TRBJ2-7 fits better; the J call may be wrong. This CDR3 region has 15 residues. The germline gives CDR1 SGHRS, CDR2 YFSETQ. The CDR3 nucleotides read TGCGCCAGCAGCCCGGGCTCGGACAGGGCCTACGAGCAGTACTTC. Its translation: CASSPGSDRAYEQYF.

J is TRBJ1-6 and V is TRBV5-5; unclear D gene. Looked up from germline, CDR1 is SGHKS and CDR2 is YYEKEE (reference sequence). CDR3 length: 16 residues. Deletions cut 4 bases from V and 10 bases from J, with 21 bases between. CDR3 residues: CASSLMVQVGGSPLHF. The CDR3 DNA reads TGTGCCAGCAGCCTAATGGTGCAGGTTGGAGGCTCACCCCTCCACTTT.

The chain combines TRBV6-1 with TRBJ2-7, with 14 bases fitting TRBD2. J gave up 2 bases and V 4 bases, and 10 bases lay outside the gene matches. The V gene's germline CDR1 is MNHNS and CDR2 SASEGT. CDR3 length equals 18 residues. The CDR3 is CASSVFGLAGGPTYEQYF. The CDR3 DNA reads as TGTGCCAGCAGTGTCTTCGGACTAGCGGGAGGTCCCACCTACGAGCAGTACTTC.

This clone was seen once. This chain uses TRBV29-1 with TRBJ2-2; possibly TRBD2 for D (5 bases). Germline values: CDR1 SQVTM, CDR2 ANQGSEA. V was cut by 6 bases and J by 8 bases, with 16 bases left in between. The CDR3 contains 13 residues. CDR3 protein: CSVTTTSGGELFF. The CDR3 DNA reads as TGCAGCGTCACGACTACCTCCGGAGGGGAGCTGTTTTTT.

The chain uses TRBV19 and TRBJ1-5; tentative D call: TRBD1 (5 bases). This CDR3 has 13 residues. From germline, CDR1 is LNHDA and CDR2 SQIVND (reference sequence). The V end lost 7 bases, the J end lost 4 bases, and 11 bases lay between the germline ends. CDR3: CASKGLGNQPQHF. The CDR3 nucleotides are TGTGCCAGTAAGGGACTCGGGAATCAGCCCCAGCATTTT.

This clone was seen once. This chain connects TRBV7-9 to TRBJ2-5; D remains ambiguous. V dropped 2 bases and J dropped 5 bases, with 9 bases sitting between them. CDR1 and CDR2 (germline): SEHNR, FQNEAQ (reference sequence). The CDR3 has 13 amino acids. The CDR3 here is CASSLPGFETQYF. As DNA, the CDR3 is TGTGCCAGCAGCTTACCCGGGTTTGAGACCCAGTACTTC.

In its sample, this clone was seen a few times. The chain has TRBV10-2 and TRBJ1-2; TRBD1 agrees at 8 bases. The CDR3 contains 14 residues. CDR1 and CDR2 from the germline V gene are WSHSY and SAAADI. J was trimmed by 4 bases and V by 8 bases; bases with no gene match: 9. The CDR3: CASPEGQGAYGYTF. CDR3 in DNA: TGCGCCAGCCCTGAGGGGCAGGGGGCCTATGGCTACACCTTC.

This rearrangement joins TRBV19 to TRBJ2-7; 7 nucleotides align to TRBD1. CDR3 length: 15 amino acids. Trimming removed 5 bases from V and 3 bases from J; junction bases left unmatched: 10. CDR1 and CDR2 (germline): LNHDA, SQIVND (reference sequence). The CDR3 DNA reads as TGTGCCAGTAGTCCCCGGGACAGACAAAACTACGAGCAGTACTTC. This sequence encodes CASSPRDRQNYEQYF.

V gene TRBV19 combines with J gene TRBJ2-1, with 7 bases matching TRBD2. From germline, CDR1 is LNHDA and CDR2 SQIVND (reference sequence). CDR3 length: 14 residues. The V and J ends lost 8 bases and 0 bases, in that order; junction bases with no gene match: 4. The CDR3 reads CASWAGDSYNEQFF. Written as DNA, the CDR3 is TGTGCCAGTTGGGCGGGAGACTCCTACAATGAGCAGTTCTTC.

V gene TRBV30 combines with J gene TRBJ2-7; perhaps TRBD1 as D (7 bases). V was shortened by 2 bases and J by 5 bases, with 13 bases between the two germline ends. The CDR3 has 13 residues. The germline V gene encodes CDR1 GTSNPN and CDR2 SVGIG (reference sequence). The CDR3 loop reads CAWSRRGLNEQYF. For the CDR3, the DNA is TGTGCCTGGAGTCGGAGGGGGCTAAACGAGCAGTACTTC. Full variable domain (remainder filled in from reference TRBV30 and TRBJ2-7): SQTIHQWPATLVQPVGSPLSLECTVEGTSNPNLYWYRQAAGRGLQLLFYSVGIGQISSEVPQNLSASRPQDRQFILSSKKLLLSDSGFYLCAWSRRGLNEQYFGPGTRLTVT.

CDR3 sequence: CASSLPGTVGLEQYF. The CDR3 DNA reads TGTGCCAGCAGCTTACCCGGGACAGTAGGGTTAGAGCAGTACTTC. This chain joins TRBV7-8 and TRBJ2-7; 7 nucleotides match TRBD1. The CDR3 is 15 residues long. Germline assignment: CDR1 SGHVS and CDR2 FQNEAQ. The J segment lost 7 bases and the V segment lost 2 bases, leaving 11 bases of the junction unmatched. Variable domain in full (rest from reference TRBV7-8 and TRBJ2-7): GAGVSQSPRYKVAKRGQDVALRCDPISGHVSLFWYQQALGQGPEFLTYFQNEAQLDKSGLPSDRFFAERPEGSVSTLKIQRTQQEDSAVYLCASSLPGTVGLEQYFGPGTRLTVT.

This clone has more than one count but fewer than ten. The V gene is TRBV4-1, the J gene TRBJ1-1; perhaps TRBD1 as D (6 bases). The germline CDR1 and CDR2 sequences are MGHRA and YSYEKL. CDR3 length: 15 amino acids. Trimming stripped 4 bases from V and 0 bases from J, with 12 bases between. The CDR3 region is CASSRFQGLNTEAFF. The CDR3 coding sequence is TGCGCCAGCAGCCGCTTCCAGGGGTTGAACACTGAAGCTTTCTTT.

CDR3 sequence: CASSEPPRPGQVPRGGQPQHF. As DNA, the CDR3 is TGTGCCAGCAGTGAACCCCCTAGACCGGGACAGGTCCCTAGGGGTGGTCAGCCCCAGCATTTT. V is TRBV2 and J is TRBJ1-5; 8 bases align to TRBD1. The CDR3 totals 21 residues. Germline V gene data show CDR1 as SNHLY and CDR2 as FYNNEI. V was pared by 2 bases and J by 6 bases, with 24 bases of the junction left unmatched.

V is TRBV6-1 and J is TRBJ2-1; 10 bases are shared with TRBD2. In germline, CDR1 is MNHNS, CDR2 SASEGT. V shed 2 bases, J shed 10 bases, and the junction held 11 bases outside the gene matches. The CDR3 is made up of 16 amino acids. For the CDR3, the DNA is TGTGCCAGCAGTGAATTTGGGCTAGCGGGAGACCGGGAGCAGTTCTTC. Protein product: CASSEFGLAGDREQFF.

As for this clone: Different DNA sequences within this sample yield the same CDR3. V and J are TRBV29-1 and TRBJ2-1; D is possibly TRBD2 (7 bases). There are 14 residues in the CDR3. The germline V and J ends were trimmed by 4 bases and 0 bases, with 10 bases remaining between them. CDR1 SQVTM and CDR2 ANQGSEA come from the germline V gene. CDR3 nucleotide sequence: TGCAGCGTTGGCGGGGGCAGCTCCTACAATGAGCAGTTCTTC. Its protein is CSVGGGSSYNEQFF.

This chain connects TRBV13 to TRBJ2-2; perhaps TRBD2 as D (7 bases). The CDR3 length is 16 residues. The V gene lost 5 bases and the J gene lost 5 bases, with 18 bases spanning the gap. Germline loops: CDR1 PRHDT, CDR2 FYEKMQ (reference sequence). The CDR3 nucleotides are TGTGCCAGCAGCCTGGGGGCGGGAGTCGGGACCGGGGAGCTGTTTTTT. Its protein product is CASSLGAGVGTGELFF.

The chain couples TRBV5-6 to TRBJ2-5, with D maybe TRBD2 (6 bases). Per germline, CDR1 SGHDT and CDR2 YYEEEE. Deletions cut 3 bases from V and 0 bases from J, with 18 bases between. The CDR3 contains 17 residues. This CDR3 is CASSSSLEGWYQETQYF. In nucleotides, the CDR3 is TGTGCCAGCAGCTCCTCCTTGGAGGGATGGTACCAAGAGACCCAGTACTTC.

V is TRBV9 and J is TRBJ2-2; TRBD1 matches 9 bases. CDR1 SGDLS and CDR2 YYNGEE come from the germline V gene. The CDR3 has 16 amino acids. V trimming: 1 base; J trimming: 5 bases; junction bases outside the gene matches: 6. CDR3 region: CASSVLGTGSTGELFF. For the CDR3, the DNA is TGTGCCAGCAGCGTACTCGGGACAGGGAGTACCGGGGAGCTGTTTTTT.

CDR3 sequence: CASSQDPGFLYEQYF. The CDR3 DNA is TGCGCCAGCAGCCAAGATCCGGGGTTTCTATACGAGCAGTACTTC. This sequence joins TRBV4-1 and TRBJ2-7; D perhaps matches TRBD2 (5 bases). The germline V gene encodes CDR1 MGHRA and CDR2 YSYEKL. The CDR3 extends over 15 amino acids. V was clipped by 0 bases and J by 4 bases, with 13 bases between them.

This chain joins TRBV28 and TRBJ2-2, with a possible D match to TRBD2 (6 bases). V shed 5 bases and J shed 5 bases, with 21 bases lying between them. This CDR3 is built from 17 residues. CDR1 is MDHEN, CDR2 SYDVKM, per germline. This CDR3 reads CASSLGTSRDHTGELFF. CDR3 bases: TGTGCCAGCAGTCTAGGGACTTCTCGAGATCATACCGGGGAGCTGTTTTTT.

The chain links TRBV2 to TRBJ2-7; 8 positions agree with TRBD1. Germline CDR1 reads SNHLY; CDR2 reads FYNNEI. The length of the CDR3 is 15 residues. Trimming at V came to 5 bases and at J to 3 bases, leaving 9 bases not matched to a gene. In DNA, the CDR3 is TGTGCCAGCAGTCCTTCCGGGACAGGCTTCTACGAGCAGTACTTC. This sequence encodes CASSPSGTGFYEQYF.

As concerns this clone: The identical CDR3 is also encoded by other nucleotide sequences in the sample. The chain couples TRBV9 to TRBJ1-2; D perhaps matches TRBD1 (6 bases). Trimming removed 0 bases at V and 2 bases at J, with 8 bases between. The CDR3 consists of 14 residues. Germline assignment: CDR1 SGDLS and CDR2 YYNGEE. Here the CDR3 DNA reads TGTGCCAGCAGCGTAGGGACAGCGAACTATGGCTACACCTTC. Translation gives CASSVGTANYGYTF.

This sequence joins TRBV14 and TRBJ2-5; D possibly corresponds to TRBD2 (5 bases). Per the germline V gene, CDR1 is SGHDN and CDR2 is FVKESK. The germline V and J ends were trimmed by 4 bases and 2 bases, with 11 bases remaining between them. This CDR3 has 14 amino acids. The CDR3 DNA follows: TGTGCCAGCAGCCGTGGACTTATACAAGAGACCCAGTACTTC. Protein sequence: CASSRGLIQETQYF.

This chain connects TRBV4-1 to TRBJ2-5, with D perhaps TRBD2 (6 bases). The germline CDR1 and CDR2 sequences are MGHRA and YSYEKL. V was cut by 0 bases and J by 14 bases, with 16 bases left in between. This CDR3 contains 13 residues. The CDR3 DNA is TGCGCCAGCAGCCAAGATGTAATAGCGGTTATTTACTTC. Protein sequence: CASSQDVIAVIYF.

The chain couples TRBV27 to TRBJ2-1, with TRBD2 matching over 11 bases. With 8 bases clipped from V and 6 bases from J, the junction kept 6 bases outside the gene matches. This CDR3 spans 14 amino acids. Germline V gene data show CDR1 as MNHEY and CDR2 as SMNVEV (reference sequence). The CDR3 here is CASRTGLAANEQFF. The DNA for the CDR3 is TGTGCCAGCCGAACGGGACTAGCGGCCAATGAGCAGTTCTTC.

The rearrangement links TRBV7-6 to TRBJ2-2; tentatively, D is TRBD1 (6 bases). V dropped 5 bases and J dropped 6 bases, with 31 bases sitting between them. Germline CDR1 is SGHVS and CDR2 is FNYEAQ. There are 20 residues in the CDR3. This CDR3 is CASSALVGGARMLSPGELFF. The CDR3 region has the DNA TGTGCCAGCAGCGCCCTTGTTGGGGGCGCACGAATGTTGAGCCCCGGGGAGCTGTTTTTT. The variable domain in full, completed from reference TRBV7-6 and TRBJ2-2, reads GAGVSQSPRYKVTKRGQDVALRCDPISGHVSLYWYRQALGQGPEFLTYFNYEAQQDKSGLPNDRFSAERPEGSISTLTIQRTEQRDSAMYRCASSALVGGARMLSPGELFFGEGSRLTVL.

The chain carries TRBV6-5 and TRBJ1-2; TRBD1 might be the D (5 bases). The CDR3 has 13 residues. Germline CDR1 and CDR2: MNHEY and SVGAGI. Trimming pared 8 bases from V and 4 bases from J, leaving 14 bases between. In nucleotides, the CDR3 is TGTGCCAGCGGATTGGGGCCGCTCTATGGCTACACCTTC. Translating gives CASGLGPLYGYTF.